This T cell receptor beta chain came from a study of regulatory T cells in long-lasting Graves disease. General study points: Blood alone, not thyroid tissue, was studied.

Described time point: newly diagnosed GD, antithyroid drugs for less than 3 months. RNA extracted from PBMCs served as the sequencing template. Arm-PCR with iRepertoire HTBI primers amplified the CDR3 regions for these TCR beta libraries. TCRdb re-called the multiplex PCR reads through MiXCR, storing one row per CDR3 protein. The repertoire consists of 250,000 to 300,000 distinct CDR3 sequences, with roughly 18% occurring once and the leading ten covering around 15%. The CDR3 has 15 amino acids. After removal of 0 bases from V and 7 bases from J, the junction contained 11 bases not matched to a gene. Germline CDR1 and CDR2: DFQATT and SNEGSKA (reference sequence). Note on this clonotype: The target antigen is unknown. A clone one base away is much larger, so this may be a read error.

These data were likewise used in another study, on T cells in Graves' hyperthyroidism and ophthalmopathy.

Sequenced here: peripheral blood mononuclear cells (PBMCs), sampled at new diagnosis, from a patient treated with antithyroid drugs. The sequence derives from a woman in her twenties or thirties with Graves disease. The J gene is TRBJ1-2, the V gene TRBV20-1; TRBD1 agrees at 7 bases. The CDR3 DNA sequence: TGCAGTGCTAGAGATGTGGCAGGGGGGCATTGTGGCTACACCTTC. It specifies CSARDVAGGHCGYTF.